This T cell receptor beta chain was recovered during a study of blood T cells in healthy people across ages. Alongside a J-beta primer mix, a sample-barcoded 5' primer served in a second PCR lasting about 7 to 12 cycles. Each sample provided no less than 2.5 million CDR3-containing paired-end reads. One entry per CDR3 protein results from TCRdb running MiXCR on the 5' RACE reads. The table includes about 620,000 distinct CDR3 sequences, 20% to 25% detected once. J lost 3 bases, V lost 5 bases, and 11 bases had no gene match. This CDR3 contains 16 residues. The V gene's germline CDR1 is SGHVS and CDR2 FNYEAQ.

The sample consisted of blood. This sequence originates from a man between 65 and 80 years old in good health. J is TRBJ2-3 and V is TRBV7-6; TRBD2 matches at 7 bases. CDR3 sequence reads: CASSPTSPRMTDTQYF. The CDR3 nucleotides are TGTGCCAGCAGCCCGACTAGCCCTAGAATGACAGATACGCAGTATTTT.